This T cell receptor (beta chain) is from a study of cytomegalovirus exposure and HLA in healthy donors. This PCR relied on a set of 60 Vbeta primers and 13 Jbeta primers. Sequencing used immunoSEQ multiplex PCR; TCRdb keeps in-frame clones, though not all of them. In the table there are about 85,000 clones, roughly 66% of which are singletons. Study-wide results and caveats: In a later analysis, TCR beta V- and J-gene trimming was associated with a missense DCLRE1C variant. The listing of about 150 TCR beta chains classed them as cytomegalovirus-associated.

The CDR3 spans 13 residues. Trimming cost V 5 bases and J 7 bases; bases outside gene matches: 7. CDR1 and CDR2 (germline): MNHEY, SMNVEV (reference sequence). On this clone: The antigen remains unidentified.

The source material was PBMCs. The TCR sequence derives from a man aged 25 to 40 in good health and CMV-seronegative. This chain joins TRBV27 and TRBJ1-2, with 7 bases fitting TRBD1. CDR3 residues: CASSLTGIPGYTF. For the CDR3, the DNA is TGTGCCAGCAGTCTGACAGGGATTCCTGGCTACACCTTC.